Below, 32 T cell receptor beta chains from the same sample are listed, as sequenced in a study of shared clonotypes between healthy human individuals. Repertoires were generated with immunoSEQ multiplex PCR, while TCRdb's copy carries only in-frame clones and drops some. The sample records 2,500,000 or so clones, around nine tenths being singletons. The sequenced sample consisted of naive CD4+ T cells sorted from blood. The sample's subset: CD45RA+ positively selected. The receptors here all came from a man younger than 35 in good health.

The genes are TRBV25-1 and TRBJ2-5, with 11 bases fitting TRBD2. After removal of 4 bases from V and 5 bases from J, the junction contained 0 bases not matched to a gene. The CDR3 loop spans 13 amino acids. The germline gives CDR1 MGHDK, CDR2 SYGVNS. CDR3 sequence: CASSASGRETQYF. In DNA form, the CDR3 reads TGTGCCAGCAGTGCTAGCGGGAGGGAGACCCAGTACTTC.

The CDR3 loop reads CASSVRGDTSTDTQYF. CDR3 DNA sequence: TGTGCCAGCAGCGTAAGAGGGGATACTAGCACAGATACGCAGTATTTT. This chain joins TRBV9 and TRBJ2-3; perhaps D is TRBD1 or TRBD2 (5 bases each). Germline CDR1 and CDR2: SGDLS and YYNGEE. The germline V and J ends were trimmed by 1 base and 0 bases, with 12 bases remaining between them. This CDR3 comprises 16 residues.

The chain links TRBV19 to TRBJ1-5; D uncertain. The CDR3 has 15 amino acids. Trimming left V 3 bases short and J 8 bases short, with 17 bases between. CDR1 and CDR2 from the germline V gene are LNHDA and SQIVND (reference sequence). DNA of the CDR3: TGTGCCAGTAGTATCGAACGGGCGAGATCTAAGCCCCAGCATTTT. It translates to CASSIERARSKPQHF.

V gene TRBV5-1 combines with J gene TRBJ1-4; D remains unclear. Germline V gene lookup returns CDR1 SGHRS and CDR2 YFSETQ. V lost 0 bases, J lost 5 bases, and 11 bases lay in between. The CDR3 loop spans 15 amino acids. In DNA form, the CDR3 reads TGCGCCAGCAGCTTGGGGAGGGCCCCAAATGAAAAACTGTTTTTT. Protein sequence: CASSLGRAPNEKLFF. Full variable domain (outside the CDR3, taken from reference TRBV5-1 and TRBJ1-4): KAGVTQTPRYLIKTRGQQVTLSCSPISGHRSVSWYQQTPGQGLQFLFEYFSETQRNKGNFPGRFSGRQFSNSRSEMNVSTLELGDSALYLCASSLGRAPNEKLFFGSGTQLSVL.

The CDR3: CASSLHGKDNSPLHF. The CDR3 nucleotides are TGCGCCAGCAGCTTACACGGGAAGGATAATTCACCCCTCCACTTT. The chain couples TRBV5-1 to TRBJ1-6; the D is unclear. Germline lookup yields CDR1 SGHRS and CDR2 YFSETQ. Deletions cut 2 bases from V and 5 bases from J, with 11 bases between. This CDR3 is built from 15 residues.

The chain is built from TRBV5-4 and TRBJ1-6; D not resolved. V lost 3 bases, J lost 7 bases, and 14 bases lay in between. Germline V CDR1 and CDR2: SGHNT, YYREEE (reference sequence). The CDR3 contains 15 residues. DNA of the CDR3: TGTGCCAGCAGCTCTATACAGAGTCTAAATTCACCCCTCCACTTT. The encoded protein is CASSSIQSLNSPLHF.

The chain links TRBV30 to TRBJ1-6; D ambiguous. Germline V lookup: CDR1 GTSNPN, CDR2 SVGIG (reference sequence). CDR3 length: 15 residues. Trimming cost V 2 bases and J 4 bases, with 12 bases left between them. CDR3 sequence reads: CAWSTINAYNSPLHF. CDR3 nucleotide sequence: TGTGCCTGGAGTACCATAAATGCGTATAATTCACCCCTCCACTTT.

This sequence joins TRBV28 and TRBJ1-2, with 7 bases fitting TRBD1. Germline CDR1 is MDHEN and CDR2 is SYDVKM. V lost 6 bases to trimming and J lost 4 bases; unmatched junction nucleotides: 11. The CDR3 runs 15 residues. CDR3 in amino acids: CASRRAGGEVYGYTF. CDR3 nucleotide sequence: TGTGCCAGCAGGCGGGCAGGGGGTGAAGTCTATGGCTACACCTTC.

The chain is built from TRBV21-1 and TRBJ2-7; the table assigns TRBD1, which was not confirmed against the DNA. TRBV21-1 is annotated as a pseudogene. This CDR3 is built from 15 residues. Written as DNA, the CDR3 is TGTGCCAGCAGCAAAGGTTTAACAGGGGACTACGAGCAGTACTTC. This translates into CASSKGLTGDYEQYF.

In this sample, this clone turned up once. The chain links TRBV5-1 to TRBJ2-7; TRBD1 agrees at 8 bases. The germline CDR1 and CDR2 sequences are SGHRS and YFSETQ. The CDR3 consists of 15 residues. Unmatched junction bases numbered 7, after V lost 4 bases and J lost 1 base. CDR3 residues: CASSGTWDRSYEQYF. The CDR3 nucleotides read TGCGCCAGCAGCGGCACCTGGGACAGGTCCTACGAGCAGTACTTC.

The chain carries TRBV23-1 and TRBJ2-3, with TRBD2 as a possible D gene (7 bases). TRBV23-1 belongs to the ORF category, with a function that is uncertain. Trimming removed 6 bases from V and 1 base from J, with 17 bases in between. The CDR3 runs 16 residues. DNA of the CDR3: TGCGCCAGCAGCATACTGGGGGGGCAAGGCACAGATACGCAGTATTTT. This gives the protein CASSILGGQGTDTQYF.

This clone is a singleton in its sample. The chain combines TRBV2 with TRBJ1-2; 11 bases align to TRBD1. This CDR3 comprises 14 residues. CDR1 is SNHLY, CDR2 FYNNEI, per germline. Trimming cost V 6 bases and J 7 bases; bases outside gene matches: 7. CDR3 protein: CASRVGQGAIGYTF. For the CDR3, the DNA is TGTGCCAGCAGAGTAGGACAGGGGGCAATTGGCTACACCTTC.

The chain carries TRBV28 and TRBJ1-4; 7 positions match TRBD1. J lost 3 bases, V lost 5 bases, and 6 bases had no gene match. Germline V gene data show CDR1 as MDHEN and CDR2 as SYDVKM. This CDR3 region has 15 residues. CDR3 bases: TGTGCCAGCAGTAGGGCAGGGGGTTCTAATGAAAAACTGTTTTTT. Translating gives CASSRAGGSNEKLFF.

The chain employs TRBV6-6 and TRBJ2-3, with 7 bases lining up with TRBD1. The V segment lost 7 bases and the J segment 8 bases; nucleotides outside the gene matches: 18. The germline gives CDR1 MNHNY, CDR2 SVGAGI (reference sequence). This CDR3 region has 16 residues. The CDR3, as DNA: TGTGCCAGCAAACCTCACAGGGGCCCGCTGTTGGGTACGCAGTATTTT. Translated: CASKPHRGPLLGTQYF.

The V call is TRBV6-1, the J call TRBJ2-5; possible D gene TRBD1, 5 bases. V dropped 0 bases and J dropped 2 bases, with 16 bases sitting between them. The germline gives CDR1 MNHNS, CDR2 SASEGT. The CDR3 extends over 17 amino acids. The CDR3, as DNA: TGTGCCAGCAGTGAAGCGGTAGGGGCTCTATCTCAAGAGACCCAGTACTTC. Its protein is CASSEAVGALSQETQYF.

This clone was seen only a few times. V usage is TRBV13 and J usage is TRBJ1-3; D not certain. Germline V gene sequence: CDR1 PRHDT, CDR2 FYEKMQ (reference sequence). Trimming removed 3 bases from V and 0 bases from J, with 6 bases in between. CDR3 length: 14 amino acids. The CDR3 spells CASSFSSSGNTIYF. The CDR3, as DNA: TGTGCCAGCAGCTTCTCCTCCTCTGGAAACACCATATATTTT.

This chain connects TRBV7-6 to TRBJ2-7; perhaps TRBD2 as D (5 bases). This CDR3 region has 17 residues. Germline V gene lookup returns CDR1 SGHVS and CDR2 FNYEAQ. The V gene lost 4 bases and the J gene lost 2 bases, with 21 bases spanning the gap. In DNA form, the CDR3 reads TGTGCCAGCAGCTCTACCCCTATTGGCCGACTACCCTACGAGCAGTACTTC. Its translation is CASSSTPIGRLPYEQYF.

CDR3 bases: TGTGCCAGCAGTGTGGAACAGGGCAGCTCCTACGAGCAGTACTTC. It yields the protein CASSVEQGSSYEQYF. The chain recombines TRBV2 with TRBJ2-7, with TRBD1 as a possible D gene (6 bases). Deletions cut 4 bases from V and 0 bases from J, with 13 bases between. Germline-derived CDR1 and CDR2 are SNHLY and FYNNEI. The CDR3 consists of 15 residues.

The genes are TRBV18 and TRBJ1-2, with TRBD1 matching over 7 bases. This CDR3 comprises 13 residues. The trim removed 3 bases at V and 8 bases at J, leaving 6 bases unmatched. The V gene's germline CDR1 is KGHSH and CDR2 LQKENI. CDR3 sequence: CASSPETGPGYTF. CDR3 nucleotides: TGTGCCAGCTCACCCGAGACAGGGCCCGGCTACACCTTC.

The rearrangement joins TRBV19 to TRBJ1-3; possibly TRBD1 for D (5 bases). Per the germline V gene, CDR1 is LNHDA and CDR2 is SQIVND (reference sequence). This CDR3 comprises 14 residues. V was trimmed by 9 bases and J by 0 bases, leaving 12 bases between them. This CDR3 is CASWGRLSGNTIYF. The CDR3 DNA follows: TGTGCCAGCTGGGGACGGCTCTCTGGAAACACCATATATTTT.

The chain links TRBV4-1 to TRBJ1-2; 9 nucleotides match TRBD1. In germline, CDR1 is MGHRA, CDR2 YSYEKL. The ends lost 0 bases at V and 8 bases at J; junction bases unmatched: 4. The CDR3 is 14 amino acids. The CDR3 sequence: CASSQEGTGFGYTF. CDR3 coding DNA: TGCGCCAGCAGCCAAGAGGGGACAGGGTTCGGCTACACCTTC.

The genes are TRBV10-1 and TRBJ1-1; D gene ambiguous. V was cut by 2 bases and J by 2 bases, with 12 bases left in between. The CDR3 is 15 amino acids. The germline gives CDR1 WNHNN, CDR2 SYGVQD (reference sequence). The CDR3 here is CASSEGSSLNTEAFF. As DNA, the CDR3 is TGCGCCAGCAGTGAGGGGTCCAGTCTTAACACTGAAGCTTTCTTT.

The chain links TRBV2 to TRBJ1-3; maybe TRBD1 (5 bases). CDR3 size: 12 residues. CDR1 is SNHLY, CDR2 FYNNEI, per germline. V was pared by 8 bases and J by 3 bases, with 8 bases between. The CDR3 region has the DNA TGTGCCAGCGGGGCAGTTGGAAACACCATATATTTT. This gives the protein CASGAVGNTIYF. The full variable domain, with the rest looked up from reference TRBV2 and TRBJ1-3, is EPEVTQTPSHQVTQMGQEVILRCVPISNHLYFYWYRQILGQKVEFLVSFYNNEISEKSEIFDDQFSVERPDGSNFTLKIRSTKLEDSAMYFCASGAVGNTIYFGEGSWLTVV.

The genes are TRBV6-1 and TRBJ1-2; D remains ambiguous. Trimming took off 6 bases at V and 10 bases at J, with 15 bases between the two ends. Per the germline V gene, CDR1 is MNHNS and CDR2 is SASEGT. This CDR3 is built from 12 residues. The CDR3 sequence: CASSQGSRVYTF. The CDR3 DNA follows: TGTGCCAGCAGCCAAGGGAGTAGGGTCTACACCTTC.

The chain uses TRBV14 and TRBJ1-2; TRBD1 matches at 8 bases. The trim removed 1 base at V and 4 bases at J, leaving 11 bases unmatched. The CDR3 contains 17 residues. The germline V gene has CDR1 SGHDN and CDR2 FVKESK. This CDR3 reads CASSQGTGTGGFYGYTF. The CDR3 nucleotides are TGTGCCAGCAGCCAAGGTACCGGGACAGGAGGCTTCTATGGCTACACCTTC.

The chain recombines TRBV28 with TRBJ1-6, with a weak D call TRBD1 (5 bases). Germline V CDR1 and CDR2: MDHEN, SYDVKM. The V and J ends lost 3 bases and 9 bases respectively, with 12 bases between them. The CDR3 sequence is 14 residues long. CDR3 in amino acids: CASSLVGAVSPLHF. DNA of the CDR3: TGTGCCAGCAGTTTGGTAGGGGCCGTTTCACCCCTCCACTTT.

The chain combines TRBV19 with TRBJ2-5, with 8 bases matching TRBD1. The CDR3 extends over 16 amino acids. The J segment lost 4 bases and the V segment lost 3 bases, leaving 10 bases of the junction unmatched. Germline assignment: CDR1 LNHDA and CDR2 SQIVND (reference sequence). The DNA of the CDR3 is TGTGCCAGTAGTATCGGGACAGGTCAGTGGCGAGAGACCCAGTACTTC. The encoded protein is CASSIGTGQWRETQYF. The full variable domain, in which reference TRBV19 and TRBJ2-5 provide the parts outside the CDR3, is DGGITQSPKYLFRKEGQNVTLSCEQNLNHDAMYWYRQDPGQGLRLIYYSQIVNDFQKGDIAEGYSVSREKKESFPLTVTSAQKNPTAFYLCASSIGTGQWRETQYFGPGTRLLVL.

This chain joins TRBV10-2 and TRBJ2-3; the D gene is possibly TRBD2 (6 bases). CDR1 is WSHSY, CDR2 SAAADI, per germline. The CDR3 is made up of 15 amino acids. V shed 6 bases and J shed 1 base, with 14 bases lying between them. The CDR3 is CASSLGTGRTDTQYF. Here the CDR3 DNA reads TGCGCCAGCAGCCTTGGGACTGGCCGCACAGATACGCAGTATTTT.

The chain links TRBV5-6 to TRBJ2-7, with D unclear. CDR1 is SGHDT and CDR2 is YYEEEE in the germline V gene. Trimming cost V 4 bases and J 4 bases, with 15 bases left between them. This CDR3 comprises 14 residues. The CDR3 protein is CASSPRNLGYEQYF. CDR3 nucleotides: TGTGCCAGCAGCCCCCGAAATTTAGGGTACGAGCAGTACTTC.

This clone was seen just once. This chain connects TRBV10-2 to TRBJ1-6; D is possibly TRBD1 (6 bases). V gave up 1 base and J gave up 7 bases, with 8 bases separating them. The CDR3 is 14 residues long. CDR1 is WSHSY and CDR2 is SAAADI in the germline V gene. CDR3 DNA sequence: TGCGCCAGCAGTGAGTGGGGGGGCAATTCACCCCTCCACTTT. Its protein is CASSEWGGNSPLHF.

As to this clone: The same CDR3 arises from other DNA sequences in this sample as well. The V gene is TRBV10-3, the J gene TRBJ2-3; D not certain. V lost 4 bases to trimming and J lost 5 bases, with 4 bases between them. From germline, CDR1 is ENHRY and CDR2 SYGVKD. CDR3 length: 11 amino acids. The DNA of the CDR3 is TGTGCCATCAGTGCGGGAGATACGCAGTATTTT. Translating gives CAISAGDTQYF.

This chain joins TRBV20-1 and TRBJ1-1, with 7 positions matching TRBD1. From germline, CDR1 is DFQATT and CDR2 SNEGSKA (reference sequence). This CDR3 region has 11 residues. The CDR3 bases are TGCAAATCGACAGGGAATACTGAAGCTTTCTTT. It translates to CKSTGNTEAFF.